This T cell receptor (beta chain) was retrieved from a study of cytomegalovirus exposure and HLA in healthy donors. Overall study: Samples from HLA-typed donors yielded about 85 million unique TCRs in an early data release. Study results and caveats: An apparent linkage of common viral pathogens to several of the most significant clusters emerged in a later analysis. In a later analysis, most CMV-associated TCR beta chains appeared HLA-restricted.

Primers: 60 Vbeta forward and 13 Jbeta reverse. Using immunoSEQ multiplex PCR, the repertoire was profiled, and TCRdb retains in-frame clones only, with some absent. The sample records some 170,000 clones, roughly 85% being singletons. This clone came up a few times. Its antigen is not known. There are 16 residues in the CDR3. Trimming took 4 bases from V and 0 from J, leaving 14 bases between them. The germline gives CDR1 MNHNS, CDR2 SASEGT. Sequenced material: PBMCs. The rearrangement links TRBV6-1 to TRBJ2-3, with a weak D call TRBD1 (5 bases). The clonotype originates from a woman in her forties or fifties in good health and CMV-seronegative. The CDR3 region is CASSVAGRRSTDTQYF. The CDR3 coding sequence is TGTGCCAGCAGTGTTGCAGGGCGAAGAAGCACAGATACGCAGTATTTT.